This TCR beta chain is drawn from a study of blood T cell repertoires in COVID-19. Study background: Researchers got acute and convalescent COVID-19 samples from the United States, Italy and Spain.

Profiling relied on immunoSEQ multiplex PCR, and the TCRdb table lists in-frame clones only, not all of them. The sample includes some 200,000 clones, 80% to 90% of them seen just once. Looked up from germline, CDR1 is KGHDR and CDR2 is SFDVKD. The CDR3 has 14 amino acids. V was pared by 3 bases and J by 2 bases, with 7 bases between. The TCR comes from an elderly man with acute or convalescent COVID-19. Sequencing was done on a sample of peripheral blood. This rearrangement joins TRBV24-1 to TRBJ2-1; no clear D. The CDR3 reads CATSDGPAYNEQFF. The CDR3 DNA reads TGTGCCACCAGTGATGGTCCAGCCTACAATGAGCAGTTCTTC.